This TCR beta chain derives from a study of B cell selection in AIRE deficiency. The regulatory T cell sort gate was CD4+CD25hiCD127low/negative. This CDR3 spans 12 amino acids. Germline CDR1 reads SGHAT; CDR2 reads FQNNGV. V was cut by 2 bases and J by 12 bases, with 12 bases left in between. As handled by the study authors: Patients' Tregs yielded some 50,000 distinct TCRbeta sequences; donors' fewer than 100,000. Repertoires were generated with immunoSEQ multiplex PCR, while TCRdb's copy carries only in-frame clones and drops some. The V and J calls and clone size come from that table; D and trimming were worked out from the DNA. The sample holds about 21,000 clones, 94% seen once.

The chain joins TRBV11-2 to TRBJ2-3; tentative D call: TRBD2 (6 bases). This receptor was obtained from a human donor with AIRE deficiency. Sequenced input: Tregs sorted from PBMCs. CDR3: CASSLSGLIQYF. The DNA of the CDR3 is TGTGCCAGCAGCTTATCGGGACTCATCCAGTATTTT. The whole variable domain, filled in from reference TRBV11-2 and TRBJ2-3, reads EAGVAQSPRYKIIEKRQSVAFWCNPISGHATLYWYQQILGQGPKLLIQFQNNGVVDDSQLPKDRFSAERLKGVDSTLKIQPAKLEDSAVYLCASSLSGLIQYFGPGTRLTVL.